The source of this T cell receptor beta chain is a study of Ad26.COV2.S vaccination and SARS-CoV-2 variants. As for the study in general: Once or twice, 56 days apart, Ad26.COV2.S was delivered intramuscularly. Findings and limits, study-wide: Substantial response breadth was reportedly seen for spike-specific CD8+ and CD4+ T cells after vaccination. Similar non-spike TCR breadth was seen in vaccine and placebo recipients.

The protocol was immunoSEQ multiplex PCR, while the TCRdb copy is restricted to in-frame clones and leaves out a portion. There are around 320,000 clones in the sample; about nine tenths occur only once, and around 3.7% lies in the top ten. This sample's treatment: roughly 18 received Ad26.COV2.S at low or high dose, single or two shots; roughly 5 received placebo; per-sample allocation not given. Samples analyzed were those drawn on day 63 after the first vaccine or placebo injection. Details on this clone: Its antigen is not identified.

Trimming pared 1 base from V and 2 bases from J, leaving 10 bases between. The germline V gene encodes CDR1 SGHNT and CDR2 YYREEE (reference sequence). This CDR3 contains 14 residues. Source: peripheral blood, taken in a trial of Ad26.COV2.S vaccine versus placebo. The rearrangement links TRBV5-4 to TRBJ2-7; a weak D match, TRBD2 (5 bases). The receptor's source is a person between 18 and 65 years old who received the Ad26.COV2.S COVID-19 vaccine or a placebo. The CDR3 protein is CASSLSEAAYEQYF. In nucleotides, the CDR3 is TGTGCCAGCAGCTTGTCGGAGGCCGCCTACGAGCAGTACTTC.